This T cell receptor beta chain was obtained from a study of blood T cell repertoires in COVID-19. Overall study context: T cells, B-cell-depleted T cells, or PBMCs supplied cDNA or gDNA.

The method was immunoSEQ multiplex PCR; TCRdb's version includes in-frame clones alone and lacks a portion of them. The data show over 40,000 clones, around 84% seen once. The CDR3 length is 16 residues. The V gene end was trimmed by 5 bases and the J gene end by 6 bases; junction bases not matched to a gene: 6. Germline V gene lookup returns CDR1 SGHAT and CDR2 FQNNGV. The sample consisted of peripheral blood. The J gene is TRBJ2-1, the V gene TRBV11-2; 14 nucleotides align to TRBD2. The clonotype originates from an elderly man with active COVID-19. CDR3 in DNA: TGTGCCAGCAGCAGCCCCGGGACTAGCGGGAGCAATGAGCAGTTCTTC. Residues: CASSSPGTSGSNEQFF.